Below, 28 T cell receptor beta chains from the same sample are listed, as sequenced in a study of CD8+ T cells in alopecia areata (dated by TCRdb to 2016 to 2019). The library was built by means of the immunoSEQ multiplex PCR assay. To provide template for TCR sequencing, every sample had RNA extracted and reverse transcribed into cDNA. TCRdb took over this immuneACCESS table, retaining in-frame rearrangements with V and J assigned. Such tables are incomplete; in checked studies, under half of the missing clones stem from an unresolved V gene, and the remainder is unexplained. The table for this sample lists over 100,000 clones, none of them counted only once. The ten largest clones take up roughly a fifth of the sample. The source material was lesional skin. The receptors here all came from a C3H/HeJ mouse with alopecia areata. Mice in this strain carry MHC haplotype H2-k.

This clone has only a few counts. The germline and genes are mouse ones. Partial CDR3 DNA: TGCACCTGCAGTGCGGAGATTGGGGTTAACCAAGAC. Its protein product is CTCSAEIGVNQD. The CDR3 as a whole reads CTCSAEIGVNQDTQYF. The chain is built from TRBV1 and TRBJ2-5, with D perhaps TRBD2 (5 bases). The observed sequence ends 4 residues before the CDR3 terminus, with the missing tail filled in from the germline J gene. With 3 bases removed from V and 0 bases from J, the gap between germline ends came to 13 bases. The germline CDR1 and CDR2 sequences are NSQYPW and LRSPGD (reference sequence). The CDR3 is 16 amino acids.

This clone was recorded many times. The germline and genes are mouse ones. The read gets to within 4 residues of the CDR3 end, and the germline J gene fills in the rest. This rearrangement joins TRBV1 to TRBJ2-7; 8 bases line up with TRBD2. The CDR3 covers 13 residues. From germline, CDR1 is NSQYPW and CDR2 LRSPGD (reference sequence). The part of the CDR3 DNA that was read is TGCACCTGCAGTGCTTGGGGGGGAGAT. As protein: CTCSAWGGD. The entire CDR3 is CTCSAWGGDEQYF.

This clone turned up a few times. Gene names are mouse gene names. The read ends 4 residues shy of where the CDR3 ends; the end is completed using the germline J gene. The chain uses TRBV1 and TRBJ2-4; a possible D gene is TRBD1 (6 bases). CDR3 size: 15 residues. Per germline, CDR1 NSQYPW and CDR2 LRSPGD (reference sequence). Trimming cost V 0 bases and J 2 bases, with 9 bases left between them. The CDR3 sequence is CTCSADGTNQNTLYF. The DNA read from the CDR3 is TGCACCTGCAGTGCAGATGGGACAAATCAAAAC.

About this clone: Germline and genes: mouse. The CDR3 goes on 4 residues after the read ends, and that part is filled in from the germline J gene. The gene calls are TRBV19 and TRBJ1-4, with D hard to call. CDR3 length: 12 amino acids. Trimming cost V 10 bases and J 1 base, with 8 bases left between them. CDR1 FNHDT and CDR2 SITEND come from the germline V gene (reference sequence). CDR3 region: CASTHSNERLFF. CDR3 DNA (partial): TGTGCCTCGACACATTCCAACGAA. The full variable domain, rest sourced from reference TRBV19 and TRBJ1-4, is GGIITQTPKFLIGQEGQKLTLKCQQNFNHDTMYWYRQDSGKGLRLIYYSITENDLQKGDLSEGYDASREKKSSFSLTVTSAQKNEMAVFLCASTHSNERLFFGHGTKLSVL.

This clone was found a few times. Gene names and germline match the mouse. The sequenced fragment ends 4 residues before the CDR3 boundary, so the rest is inferred from the germline J gene. The chain uses TRBV13-3 and TRBJ1-1, with a tentative D call TRBD1 (5 bases). CDR3 length: 15 amino acids. CDR1 is NNHDY and CDR2 is SYVADS in the germline V gene. V was trimmed by 0 bases and J by 4 bases, leaving 13 bases between them. The chain's CDR3 is CASSDAKGWATEVFF. The CDR3 bases that were read are TGTGCCAGCAGTGATGCAAAGGGGTGGGCCACA.

This clone was detected a few times. TCRdb's protein and the DNA translation differ at residue 13; the protein here comes from the DNA. Gene labels here are mouse ones. The CDR3 is cut off 3 residues early in the read; its end comes from the germline J gene. The genes are TRBV3 and TRBJ1-3; 7 nucleotides line up with TRBD1. In germline, CDR1 is SNHLY, CDR2 FYNGKV (reference sequence). V was clipped by 1 base and J by 0 bases; unmatched bases: 3. The CDR3 runs 16 residues. The chain's CDR3 is CASSLVTGVSGNTLYF. CDR3 DNA, as far as it was read: TGTGCCAGCAGCTTAGTCACAGGGGTTTCTGGAAATACG. The full variable domain, its missing parts supplied by reference TRBV3 and TRBJ1-3, is GPKVLQIPSHQIIDMGQMVTLNCDPVSNHLYFYWYKQILGQQMEFLVNFYNGKVMEKSKLFKDQFSVERPDGSYFTLKIQPTALEDSAVYFCASSLVTGVSGNTLYFGEGSRLIVV.

There are a few counts of this clone. Here the gene names and germline are mouse. The sequenced fragment ends 4 residues before the CDR3 boundary, so the rest is inferred from the germline J gene. The chain couples TRBV19 to TRBJ1-4; tentatively, D is TRBD1 (5 bases). V was trimmed by 4 bases and J by 0 bases, leaving 16 bases between them. CDR1 and CDR2 (germline): FNHDT, SITEND (reference sequence). The length of the CDR3 is 17 residues. The sequenced CDR3 bases are TGTGCCAGCAGTCCGCTGACAGAAAATTTTTCCAACGAA. Translating it yields CASSPLTENFSNE. The CDR3 reads in full as CASSPLTENFSNERLFF.

As to this clone: Each gene name is a mouse one. The read ends 4 residues shy of where the CDR3 ends; the end is completed using the germline J gene. The J gene is TRBJ2-1, the V gene TRBV19, with 7 bases identical to TRBD1. The J segment lost 0 bases and the V segment lost 5 bases, leaving 14 bases of the junction unmatched. The CDR3 totals 18 residues. CDR1 and CDR2 from the germline V gene are FNHDT and SITEND (reference sequence). CDR3 region: CASRSPGQPNYNYAEQFF. CDR3 DNA (partial): TGTGCCAGCAGATCCCCGGGACAGCCCAACTATAACTATGCT.

The table lists this clone with many counts. Gene names refer to mouse genes. The observed sequence ends 4 residues before the CDR3 terminus, with the missing tail filled in from the germline J gene. The same CDR3 also results from other DNA sequences found in this sample. J is TRBJ1-2 and V is TRBV13-3, with 8 bases identical to TRBD1. The CDR3 totals 14 residues. V dropped 8 bases and J dropped 0; count of bases not matched to a gene: 6. Germline V gene sequence: CDR1 NNHDY, CDR2 SYVADS. This CDR3 reads CASSGDRTNSDYTF. CDR3 bases read: TGTGCCAGTTCCGGGGACAGGACAAACTCC.

Worth noting for this clone: These gene names are mouse names. The CDR3 is cut off 4 residues early in the read; its end comes from the germline J gene. The rearrangement joins TRBV13-2 to TRBJ2-7; D ambiguous. CDR3 size: 13 residues. Per germline, CDR1 NNHNN and CDR2 SYGAGS (reference sequence). V dropped 3 bases and J dropped 0 bases, with 7 bases sitting between them. The CDR3 loop is CASGVDNSYEQYF. Incomplete CDR3 DNA: TGTGCCAGCGGTGTCGACAACTCCTAT.

As to this clone: Gene names are mouse gene names. The read comes to an end 4 residues before the CDR3 does, leaving the germline J gene to fill in the end. The genes are TRBV1 and TRBJ2-1; 12 positions match TRBD2. This CDR3 has 16 residues. Looked up from germline, CDR1 is NSQYPW and CDR2 is LRSPGD (reference sequence). Trimming at V came to 2 bases and at J to 6 bases, leaving 5 bases not matched to a gene. The covered CDR3 bases are TGCACCTGCAGTGCATGGAGGGACTGGGGGGTTGCT. It translates to CTCSAWRDWGVA. The full CDR3 protein reads CTCSAWRDWGVAEQFF.

This clone was observed a handful of times. Mouse gene names apply. The read gets to within 4 residues of the CDR3 end, and the germline J gene fills in the rest. V gene TRBV5 combines with J gene TRBJ2-1, with 10 bases fitting TRBD2. V dropped 2 bases and J dropped 3; count of bases not matched to a gene: 1. Germline CDR1 is LGHNA and CDR2 is YNLKQL (reference sequence). The CDR3 covers 15 residues. The CDR3 bases that were read are TGTGCCAGCAGCCAAACTGGGGGGGTCTATGCT. Translation: CASSQTGGVYA. The full CDR3 protein is CASSQTGGVYAEQFF.

To note about this clone: All gene names here are mouse names. The missing CDR3 end, 4 residues past where the read stops, is filled in from the germline J gene. J is TRBJ2-7 and V is TRBV13-2; 7 bases line up with TRBD2. V was pared by 2 bases and J by 1 base, with 6 bases of the junction left unmatched. CDR3 length: 15 residues. Germline V gene data show CDR1 as NNHNN and CDR2 as SYGAGS (reference sequence). The CDR3 here is CASGETWGTSYEQYF. The CDR3 DNA, read in part, is TGTGCCAGCGGTGAAACCTGGGGGACGTCCTAT.

In this sample, this clone turned up a few times. The listed genes are named as in mouse. The read is 4 residues too short to cover the CDR3 end, so that end is filled in from the germline J gene. J is TRBJ2-1 and V is TRBV29, with TRBD1 as a possible D gene (5 bases). The length of the CDR3 is 12 residues. Germline CDR1 is MSHET and CDR2 is SYDVDS. Trimming cost V 6 bases and J 5 bases, with 8 bases left between them. The CDR3 is CASSQGDAEQFF. CDR3 DNA (partial): TGTGCTAGCAGCCAGGGAGATGCT.

This clone has just a few counts. The gene names here belong to mouse. The sequence runs out 4 residues before the end of the CDR3; the remainder is reconstructed from the germline J gene. The chain uses TRBV1 and TRBJ1-1; 7 bases fit TRBD1. V dropped 0 bases and J dropped 3; count of bases not matched to a gene: 4. The CDR3 covers 15 residues. Germline CDR1 is NSQYPW and CDR2 is LRSPGD (reference sequence). The covered CDR3 bases are TGCACCTGCAGTGCAGACGGGACAGATTACACA. As protein: CTCSADGTDYT. The whole CDR3 sequence reads CTCSADGTDYTEVFF.

Points on this clone: Genes here carry mouse names. Within the sample, other DNA sequences also encode this same CDR3. Partial CDR3 DNA: TGTGCCAGCGGTGAGACAGGGGGCGCAGAA. It translates to CASGETGGAE. Given in full, the CDR3 is CASGETGGAETLYF. This sequence joins TRBV13-2 and TRBJ2-3; 10 bases are a match to TRBD1. The read terminates 4 residues ahead of where the CDR3 ends, so the germline J gene completes it. CDR3 length: 14 residues. The V gene end was trimmed by 2 bases and the J gene end by 3 bases; junction bases not matched to a gene: 0. Germline CDR1 is NNHNN and CDR2 is SYGAGS (reference sequence).

Regarding this clone: Mouse gene names and germline throughout. The observed sequence ends 4 residues before the CDR3 terminus, with the missing tail filled in from the germline J gene. The J gene is TRBJ1-4, the V gene TRBV13-3; 7 nucleotides line up with TRBD1. Germline V CDR1 and CDR2: NNHDY, SYVADS. There are 16 residues in the CDR3. J lost 0 bases, V lost 1 base, and 3 bases had no gene match. The CDR3 here is CASSDRGPLSNERLFF. The covered CDR3 bases are TGTGCCAGCAGTGATAGGGGGCCTCTTTCCAACGAA.

As for this clone: Gene names are mouse gene names. The CDR3 bases that were read are TGTGCCAGCAGTGAAGGGGGCAGAAACGAA. Residues: CASSEGGRNE. The full CDR3 sequence reads CASSEGGRNERLFF. The V and J genes are TRBV13-3 and TRBJ1-4, with 7 bases that match TRBD1. Read coverage stops 4 residues before the CDR3 terminus; the germline J gene supplies the remainder. The CDR3 has 14 residues. J was trimmed by 5 bases and V by 2 bases; bases with no gene match: 3. The germline V gene encodes CDR1 NNHDY and CDR2 SYVADS.

Concerning this clone: Gene names are mouse gene names. The read comes to an end 4 residues before the CDR3 does, leaving the germline J gene to fill in the end. The chain carries TRBV13-3 and TRBJ2-3; 13 bases line up with TRBD2. This CDR3 region has 19 residues. Germline V gene data show CDR1 as NNHDY and CDR2 as SYVADS. V trimming: 4 bases; J trimming: 0 bases; junction bases outside the gene matches: 11. The chain's CDR3 is CASSYRDWGGITSAETLYF. The CDR3 bases that were read are TGTGCCAGCAGTTACCGGGACTGGGGGGGAATTACTAGTGCAGAA.

As concerns this clone: Gene and germline names: mouse. The CDR3 end falls 4 residues outside the read, so it is completed with the germline J gene. The chain couples TRBV13-3 to TRBJ2-3, with 8 bases matching TRBD1. The CDR3 has 16 amino acids. Germline CDR1 and CDR2: NNHDY and SYVADS. V dropped 1 base and J dropped 2; count of bases not matched to a gene: 6. The part of the CDR3 DNA that was read is TGTGCCAGCAGTGATCCAGGGGGCTTTGATGCAGAA. Protein product: CASSDPGGFDAE. The CDR3 in its entirety is CASSDPGGFDAETLYF.

In its sample, this clone was seen a few times. Gene names are the mouse ones. The CDR3 end is not reached by the read, which stops 4 residues before it; the germline J gene fills it in. The chain links TRBV19 to TRBJ1-2; D unclear. Between the trimmed V and J ends, which lost 1 base and 4 bases, there was a span of 11 bases. CDR1 and CDR2 (germline): FNHDT, SITEND (reference sequence). This CDR3 has 14 residues. The sequenced CDR3 bases are TGTGCCAGCAGTATACAGGAAGTCGGCTCC. Amino acids: CASSIQEVGS. From start to end, the CDR3 is CASSIQEVGSDYTF. Combining the CDR3 with reference TRBV19 and TRBJ1-2 gives the whole variable domain GGIITQTPKFLIGQEGQKLTLKCQQNFNHDTMYWYRQDSGKGLRLIYYSITENDLQKGDLSEGYDASREKKSSFSLTVTSAQKNEMAVFLCASSIQEVGSDYTFGSGTRLLVI.

This clone was detected ten times or more. Each gene name is a mouse one. Read data end 4 residues before the CDR3 end; the end is taken from the germline J gene. V gene TRBV13-3 combines with J gene TRBJ1-4; TRBD1 is a possible D gene (6 bases). CDR1 NNHDY and CDR2 SYVADS come from the germline V gene. CDR3 length: 13 residues. The DNA read from the CDR3 is TGTGCCAGCAGGTCCCAGGGGACCGAA. Translation: CASRSQGTE. The CDR3 reads in full as CASRSQGTERLFF. Looking up the rest from reference TRBV13-3 and TRBJ1-4 gives the full variable domain: EAAVTQSPRSKVAVTGGKVTLSCHQTNNHDYMYWYRQDTGHGLRLIHYSYVADSTEKGDIPDGYKASRPSQENFSLILELASLSQTAVYFCASRSQGTERLFFGHGTKLSVL.

About this clone itself: Gene and germline names: mouse. Sequencing ends 4 residues short of the CDR3 end; the germline J gene provides the rest. The chain joins TRBV19 to TRBJ2-1; 8 nucleotides line up with TRBD1. CDR3 length equals 13 residues. Germline lookup yields CDR1 FNHDT and CDR2 SITEND (reference sequence). The DNA read from the CDR3 is TGTGCCAGCAGTAGGGGACAGGTGGCT. Residues: CASSRGQVA. Given in full, the CDR3 is CASSRGQVAEQFF.

This clone appeared many times. The germline and genes are mouse ones. Read sequence stops 4 residues before the CDR3 end, and the germline J gene provides the missing end. The J gene is TRBJ2-5, the V gene TRBV13-3; tentative D call: TRBD2 (7 bases). This CDR3 has 15 residues. V dropped 2 bases and J dropped 1 base, with 11 bases sitting between them. The germline V gene has CDR1 NNHDY and CDR2 SYVADS. CDR3 bases read: TGTGCCAGCAGTGAGAGGGGGGGGGACCAAGAC. Its translation is CASSERGGDQD. The entire CDR3 is CASSERGGDQDTQYF.

This clone appeared a few times. The protein here is the DNA translation, as the TCRdb protein differs from it at residue 14. Gene names are mouse gene names. CDR3 DNA (partial): TGTGCCAGCAGTACTCGTCGGGACAGGGGTTCTGGAAATACG. It yields the protein CASSTRRDRGSGNT. The CDR3 as a whole reads CASSTRRDRGSGNTLYF. The chain combines TRBV13-1 with TRBJ1-3; 10 bases are a match to TRBD1. The CDR3 end lies 3 residues beyond the end of the read and is filled in from the germline J gene. V lost 4 bases, J lost 0 bases, and 7 bases stayed unmatched. The CDR3 contains 17 residues. The V gene's germline CDR1 is NSHNY and CDR2 SYGAGN.

The table lists this clone with a few counts. TCRdb's protein and the translated DNA diverge at residue 13; the protein reported here is the translation of the DNA. Mouse gene names and germline throughout. With the read ending 3 residues before the CDR3 end, the germline J gene is used to fill in that end. The chain is built from TRBV1 and TRBJ1-3; TRBD1 is a possible D gene (5 bases). V was shortened by 0 bases and J by 3 bases, with 12 bases between the two germline ends. The CDR3 extends over 16 amino acids. The germline V gene encodes CDR1 NSQYPW and CDR2 LRSPGD (reference sequence). The CDR3 reads CTCSADQGRVGNTLYF. The sequenced part of the CDR3 DNA is TGCACCTGCAGTGCAGATCAAGGCAGGGTTGGAAATACG.

This clone was counted between two and nine times. Gene names refer to mouse genes. The read ends 4 residues early relative to the CDR3; the germline J gene fills the gap. The gene calls are TRBV19 and TRBJ2-3, with 8 bases fitting TRBD2. The CDR3 has 17 residues. Trimming at V came to 4 bases and at J to 0 bases, leaving 10 bases not matched to a gene. CDR1 and CDR2 (germline): FNHDT, SITEND (reference sequence). The DNA read from the CDR3 is TGTGCCAGCAGTCTCGGACTGGGCTGGACTAGTGCAGAA. Translating gives CASSLGLGWTSAE. The whole CDR3 sequence reads CASSLGLGWTSAETLYF.

Points on this clone: Gene names are mouse gene names. Here the CDR3 reads CAWNLQGRRTEVFF. Incomplete CDR3 DNA: TGTGCCTGGAACCTACAGGGGCGAAGGACA. The chain has TRBV31 and TRBJ1-1, with TRBD1 matching over 7 bases. The CDR3 end falls 4 residues outside the read, so it is completed with the germline J gene. The length of the CDR3 is 14 residues. CDR1 is GKSSPN, CDR2 SITVG, per germline.